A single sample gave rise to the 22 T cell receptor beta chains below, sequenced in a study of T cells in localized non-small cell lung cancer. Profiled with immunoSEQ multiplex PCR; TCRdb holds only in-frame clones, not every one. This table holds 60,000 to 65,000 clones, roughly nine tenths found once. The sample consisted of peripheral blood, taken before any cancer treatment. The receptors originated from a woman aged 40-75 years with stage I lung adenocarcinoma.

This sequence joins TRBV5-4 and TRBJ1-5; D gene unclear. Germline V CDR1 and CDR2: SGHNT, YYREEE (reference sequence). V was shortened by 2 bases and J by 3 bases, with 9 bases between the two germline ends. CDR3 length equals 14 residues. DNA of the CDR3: TGTGCCAGCAGCTTACCAGGAAACAATCAGCCCCAGCATTTT. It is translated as CASSLPGNNQPQHF.

Here the CDR3 DNA reads TGTGCCAGCTCACCGATCCGTCGCGGGAGCTCGGCGGATACGCAGTATTTT. Its protein product is CASSPIRRGSSADTQYF. The V and J genes are TRBV18 and TRBJ2-3, with TRBD2 matching over 7 bases. Losses at the gene ends were 3 bases for V and 6 bases for J; bases not matched to a gene: 15. From germline, CDR1 is KGHSH and CDR2 LQKENI. The CDR3 contains 17 residues.

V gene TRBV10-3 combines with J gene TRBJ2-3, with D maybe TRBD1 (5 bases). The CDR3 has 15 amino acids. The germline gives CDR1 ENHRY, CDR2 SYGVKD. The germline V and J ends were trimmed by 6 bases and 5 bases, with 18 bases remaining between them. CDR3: CAISLQDLMGDTQYF. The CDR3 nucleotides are TGTGCCATCAGCCTACAGGACCTGATGGGAGATACGCAGTATTTT.

CDR3 region: CASSIQQGLAFF. The CDR3, as DNA: TGTGCCAGTAGTATTCAACAGGGTCTAGCTTTCTTT. The V gene is TRBV19, the J gene TRBJ1-1, with D possibly TRBD1 on 6 matching bases. Looked up from germline, CDR1 is LNHDA and CDR2 is SQIVND (reference sequence). The CDR3 consists of 12 residues. With 3 bases removed from V and 10 bases from J, the gap between germline ends came to 12 bases.

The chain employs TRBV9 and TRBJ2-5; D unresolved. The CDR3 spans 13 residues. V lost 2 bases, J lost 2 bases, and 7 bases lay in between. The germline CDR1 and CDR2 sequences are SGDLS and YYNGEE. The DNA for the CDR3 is TGTGCCAGCAGCGTCTCCCAACAAGAGACCCAGTACTTC. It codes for CASSVSQQETQYF.

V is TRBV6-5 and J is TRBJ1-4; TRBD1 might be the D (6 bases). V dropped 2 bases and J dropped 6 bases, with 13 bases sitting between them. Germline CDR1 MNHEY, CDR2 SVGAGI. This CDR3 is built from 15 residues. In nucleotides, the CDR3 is TGTGCCAGCAGTTACAACAGGGAGGGGGATGAAAAACTGTTTTTT. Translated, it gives CASSYNREGDEKLFF.

Here the CDR3 reads CASSRWDLRGSYNEQFF. In DNA form, the CDR3 reads TGTGCCAGCAGCCGTTGGGACCTTCGAGGGTCCTACAATGAGCAGTTCTTC. The chain has TRBV14 and TRBJ2-1; D assignment may be TRBD1 or TRBD2 (5 bases each). V was trimmed by 4 bases and J by 1 base, leaving 17 bases between them. Germline-derived CDR1 and CDR2 are SGHDN and FVKESK. The CDR3 covers 17 residues.

The CDR3 loop reads CATSPRDGGYEQYF. The DNA for the CDR3 is TGTGCCACCAGCCCCCGGGACGGAGGCTACGAGCAGTACTTC. The chain employs TRBV15 and TRBJ2-7; TRBD1 or TRBD2 may be the D gene (5 bases each). The germline V and J ends were trimmed by 5 bases and 3 bases, with 14 bases remaining between them. The CDR3 is made up of 14 amino acids. Germline CDR1 LNHNV, CDR2 YYDKDF (reference sequence). Complete variable domain (other parts from reference TRBV15 and TRBJ2-7): DAMVIQNPRYQVTQFGKPVTLSCSQTLNHNVMYWYQQKSSQAPKLLFHYYDKDFNNEADTPDNFQSRRPNTSFCFLDIRSPGLGDTAMYLCATSPRDGGYEQYFGPGTRLTVT.

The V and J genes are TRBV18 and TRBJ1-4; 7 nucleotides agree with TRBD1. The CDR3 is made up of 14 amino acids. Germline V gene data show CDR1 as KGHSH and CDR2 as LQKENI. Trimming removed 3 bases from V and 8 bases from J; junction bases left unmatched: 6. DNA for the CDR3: TGTGCCAGCTCACCCCTCCGACAGGGCGAAAAACTGTTTTTT. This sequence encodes CASSPLRQGEKLFF.

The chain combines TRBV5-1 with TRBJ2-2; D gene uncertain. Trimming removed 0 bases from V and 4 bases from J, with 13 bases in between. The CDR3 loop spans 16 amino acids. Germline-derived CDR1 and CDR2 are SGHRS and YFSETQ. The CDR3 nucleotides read TGCGCCAGCAGCTTGGTGGCTGGCAGGAGCACCGGGGAGCTGTTTTTT. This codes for CASSLVAGRSTGELFF.

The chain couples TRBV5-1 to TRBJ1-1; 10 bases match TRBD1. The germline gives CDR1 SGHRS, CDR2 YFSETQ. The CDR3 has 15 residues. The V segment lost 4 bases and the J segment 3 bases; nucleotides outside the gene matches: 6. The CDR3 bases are TGCGCCAGCAGCAACTCCGGGACAGGGGACACTGAAGCTTTCTTT. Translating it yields CASSNSGTGDTEAFF.

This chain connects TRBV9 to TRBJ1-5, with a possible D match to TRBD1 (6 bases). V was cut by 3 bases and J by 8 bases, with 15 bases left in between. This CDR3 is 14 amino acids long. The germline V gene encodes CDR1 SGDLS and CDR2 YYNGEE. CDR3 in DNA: TGTGCCAGCAGCGGATACAGGGAGTCGGAGCCCCAGCATTTT. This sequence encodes CASSGYRESEPQHF.

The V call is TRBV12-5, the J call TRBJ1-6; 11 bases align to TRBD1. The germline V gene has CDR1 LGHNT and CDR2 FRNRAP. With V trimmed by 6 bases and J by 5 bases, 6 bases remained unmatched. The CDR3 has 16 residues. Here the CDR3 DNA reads TGTGCTAGTGGCCTCGGACAGGGGGCCAATAATTCACCCCTCCACTTT. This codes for CASGLGQGANNSPLHF.

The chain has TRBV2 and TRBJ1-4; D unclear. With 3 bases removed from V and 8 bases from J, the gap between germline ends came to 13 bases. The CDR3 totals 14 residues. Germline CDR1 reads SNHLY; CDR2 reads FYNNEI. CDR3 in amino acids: CASSEGSLREKLFF. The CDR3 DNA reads TGTGCCAGCAGTGAGGGGTCGCTCAGGGAAAAACTGTTTTTT.

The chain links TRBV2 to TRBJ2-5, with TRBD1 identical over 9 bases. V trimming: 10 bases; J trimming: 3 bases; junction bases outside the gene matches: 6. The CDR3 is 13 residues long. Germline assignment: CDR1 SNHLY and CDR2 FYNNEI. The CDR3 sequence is CATRDRVEETQYF. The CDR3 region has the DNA TGTGCCACCCGGGACAGGGTGGAAGAGACCCAGTACTTC.

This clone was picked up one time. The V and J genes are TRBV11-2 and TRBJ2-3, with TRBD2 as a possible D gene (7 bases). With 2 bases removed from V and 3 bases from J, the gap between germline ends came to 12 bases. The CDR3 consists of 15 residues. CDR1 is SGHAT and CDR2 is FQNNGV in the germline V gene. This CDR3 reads CASSLRGGGTDTQYF. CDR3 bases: TGTGCCAGCAGCTTAAGGGGGGGCGGGACAGATACGCAGTATTTT.

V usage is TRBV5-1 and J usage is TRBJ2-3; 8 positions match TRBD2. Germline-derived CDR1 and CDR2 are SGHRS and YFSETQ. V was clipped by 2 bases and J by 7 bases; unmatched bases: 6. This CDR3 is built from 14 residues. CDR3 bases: TGCGCCAGCAGCTTCGGGACTAGTGGGTATACGCAGTATTTT. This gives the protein CASSFGTSGYTQYF.

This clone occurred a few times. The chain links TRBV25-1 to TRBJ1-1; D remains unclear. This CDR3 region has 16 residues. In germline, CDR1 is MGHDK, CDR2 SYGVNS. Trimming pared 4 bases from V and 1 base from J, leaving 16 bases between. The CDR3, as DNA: TGTGCCAGCAGTGCGTTCCGGACCTATGGGAACACTGAAGCTTTCTTT. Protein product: CASSAFRTYGNTEAFF.

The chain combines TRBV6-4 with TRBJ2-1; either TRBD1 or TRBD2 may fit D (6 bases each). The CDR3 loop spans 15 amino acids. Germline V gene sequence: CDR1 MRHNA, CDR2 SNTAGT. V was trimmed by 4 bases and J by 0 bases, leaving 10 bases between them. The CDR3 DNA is TGTGCCAGCAGTGCGGGGGCAGACTCCTACAATGAGCAGTTCTTC. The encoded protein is CASSAGADSYNEQFF.

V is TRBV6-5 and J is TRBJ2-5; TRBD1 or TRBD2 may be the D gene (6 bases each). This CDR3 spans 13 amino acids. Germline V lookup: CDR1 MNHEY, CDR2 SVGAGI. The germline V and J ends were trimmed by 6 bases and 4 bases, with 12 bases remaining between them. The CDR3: CASRQGGRETQYF. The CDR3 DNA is TGTGCCAGCAGACAAGGGGGGCGAGAGACCCAGTACTTC.

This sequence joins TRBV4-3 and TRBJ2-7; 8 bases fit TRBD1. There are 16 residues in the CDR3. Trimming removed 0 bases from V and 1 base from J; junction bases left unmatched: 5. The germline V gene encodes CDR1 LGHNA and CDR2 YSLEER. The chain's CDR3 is CASSQDRDRRSYEQYF. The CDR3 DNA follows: TGCGCCAGCAGCCAAGATAGGGACAGGAGATCCTACGAGCAGTACTTC.

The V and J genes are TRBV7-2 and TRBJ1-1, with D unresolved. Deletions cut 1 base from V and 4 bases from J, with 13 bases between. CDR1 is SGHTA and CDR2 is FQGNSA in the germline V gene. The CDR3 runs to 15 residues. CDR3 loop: CASSLGGQALTEAFF. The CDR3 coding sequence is TGTGCCAGCAGCTTAGGAGGGCAGGCCCTCACTGAAGCTTTCTTT.